The T cell receptor beta chain under discussion was sequenced for a study of cytomegalovirus exposure and HLA in healthy donors. Study conclusions and caveats: Compared with the roughly 730-donor mean, an Asian-associated ancestry cluster reportedly had fewer N-insertions, according to a later analysis. V- and J-gene trimming of TCR beta was linked (in a later analysis) to a missense DCLRE1C variant. Earlier analysis found most TCR beta V segments productive about 87% or about 30% of the time.

V lost 3 bases and J lost 3, with 8 bases in between. CDR3 size: 14 residues. CDR1 and CDR2 (germline): LNHDA, SQIVND (reference sequence). Worth noting for this clone: Its antigen is as yet unknown.

The PCR used 60 Vbeta and 13 Jbeta primers. Generated by immunoSEQ multiplex PCR, the TCRdb table keeps only in-frame clones and is missing some. The table includes approximately 110,000 clones, over 80% detected once. The TCR originated in a man over 45 in good health and CMV-seronegative. This chain uses TRBV19 with TRBJ2-2; D call uncertain. The material sequenced was PBMCs. DNA for the CDR3: TGTGCCAGTAGTATCATCGCGGACACCGGGGAGCTGTTTTTT. Encoded protein: CASSIIADTGELFF.